The clone carrying this T cell receptor (beta chain) has a handful of counts. The antigen is not known. Germline assignment: CDR1 DFQATT and CDR2 SNEGSKA (reference sequence). CDR3 size: 13 residues. The sample comes from a study of T cells in Graves' hyperthyroidism and ophthalmopathy. Findings of the study overall: Most clonotypes expanded in the thyroid (above 0.001) were also present in blood.

The TCR beta CDR3 regions underwent amplification using RNA transcripts as the source. When the TCR CDR3 underwent first-round RT-PCR, the HTBI primer set was used. TCRdb itself ran the multiplex PCR reads through MiXCR, one entry per CDR3 protein. This sample has around 280,000 distinct CDR3 sequences, with approximately 13% found just once. Stable Graves' hyperthyroidism meant no ophthalmopathy progression within 18 months. Participants, patients aged 18 to 65, had newly diagnosed hyperthyroidism with a duration under 2 months. This receptor was identified in a woman between 40 and 55 years old with Graves' hyperthyroidism. The material sequenced was blood. V usage is TRBV20-1 and J usage is TRBJ2-1; D uncertain. Here the CDR3 reads CGSLNARSNEQFF. CDR3 DNA: TGCGGCTCGCTAAATGCCAGGTCCAATGAGCAGTTCTTC.